Listed below are T cell receptor beta chains from one sample, sequenced in a study of T-cell memory formation after mild COVID-19. TCRdb re-called the 5' RACE reads with MiXCR, one entry per CDR3 protein. This table has about 140,000 distinct CDR3 sequences, 13% to 15% appearing once. Sample: PBMCs or a T cell subset sorted from them (not recorded which). These TCRs come from an adult woman who had mild COVID-19 (a few samples of this study predate the infection). Cell type and time point are not known. Each CDR3 is given with its conserved first and last residue. Each record gives: D gene, V gene, clone size, J gene, CDR3 protein, CDR3 DNA. D genes are given only for firm matches. Only some rows state a clone size, as once, few, many or a class for expanded clones.

d_gene: -; v_gene: TRBV5-8; abundance: many; j_gene: TRBJ2-5; CDR3aa: CASSAQQGNQETQYF; CDR3nt: TGTGCCAGCAGCGCGCAACAGGGTAACCAAGAGACCCAGTACTTC
d_gene: -; v_gene: TRBV4-1; abundance: few; j_gene: TRBJ2-6; CDR3aa: CASSDGASGANVLTF; CDR3nt: TGCGCCAGCAGTGACGGAGCCTCTGGGGCCAACGTCCTGACTTTC
d_gene: -; v_gene: TRBV30; abundance: -; j_gene: TRBJ2-1; CDR3aa: CAWSVTGPYNEQFF; CDR3nt: TGTGCCTGGTCGGTTACGGGGCCCTACAATGAGCAGTTCTTC
d_gene: -; v_gene: TRBV6-5; abundance: -; j_gene: TRBJ2-3; CDR3aa: CASSSLPSSTDTQYF; CDR3nt: TGTGCCAGCAGTTCCCTCCCGTCCTCCACAGATACGCAGTATTTT
d_gene: -; v_gene: TRBV12-3/TRBV12-4; abundance: few; j_gene: TRBJ1-2; CDR3aa: CASSLGPEDNYGYTF; CDR3nt: TGTGCCAGCAGTTTGGGGCCGGAGGATAACTATGGCTACACCTTC
d_gene: TRBD1; v_gene: TRBV6-5; abundance: few; j_gene: TRBJ2-5; CDR3aa: CASAETGVQETQYF; CDR3nt: TGTGCCAGCGCGGAGACAGGGGTCCAAGAGACCCAGTACTTC
d_gene: TRBD2; v_gene: TRBV30; abundance: few; j_gene: TRBJ2-3; CDR3aa: CAWSRTSGFDTQYF; CDR3nt: TGTGCCTGGAGTCGGACTAGCGGGTTCGATACGCAGTATTTT
d_gene: TRBD1; v_gene: TRBV5-5; abundance: few; j_gene: TRBJ2-7; CDR3aa: CASSRKTGVLSYEQYF; CDR3nt: TGTGCCAGCAGCCGAAAGACAGGGGTCCTCTCCTACGAGCAGTACTTC
d_gene: -; v_gene: TRBV5-4; abundance: -; j_gene: TRBJ1-2; CDR3aa: CASSLDGAYGYTF; CDR3nt: TGTGCCAGCAGCCTCGACGGCGCCTATGGCTACACCTTC
d_gene: -; v_gene: TRBV10-3; abundance: -; j_gene: TRBJ2-5; CDR3aa: CAISGAEGETQYF; CDR3nt: TGTGCCATCAGTGGGGCGGAGGGAGAGACCCAGTACTTC
d_gene: -; v_gene: TRBV6-6; abundance: -; j_gene: TRBJ2-3; CDR3aa: CASRNGGLTDTQYF; CDR3nt: TGTGCCAGCAGGAACGGGGGGCTCACAGATACGCAGTATTTT
d_gene: -; v_gene: TRBV6-5; abundance: -; j_gene: TRBJ1-1; CDR3aa: CASSPDWGGTEAFF; CDR3nt: TGTGCCAGCAGCCCTGACTGGGGGGGCACTGAAGCTTTCTTT
d_gene: -; v_gene: TRBV5-5; abundance: few; j_gene: TRBJ2-1; CDR3aa: CASSLFRNNEQFF; CDR3nt: TGTGCCAGCAGCTTGTTCAGGAACAATGAGCAGTTCTTC
d_gene: TRBD2; v_gene: TRBV29-1; abundance: -; j_gene: TRBJ2-1; CDR3aa: CSALGLGEREQFF; CDR3nt: TGCAGCGCCTTGGGACTAGGGGAAAGGGAGCAGTTCTTC
d_gene: -; v_gene: TRBV12-3/TRBV12-4; abundance: -; j_gene: TRBJ2-3; CDR3aa: CASSFGGFTDTQYF; CDR3nt: TGTGCCAGCAGTTTTGGAGGATTCACAGATACGCAGTATTTT
d_gene: -; v_gene: TRBV29-1; abundance: once; j_gene: TRBJ2-3; CDR3aa: CSVEQGSTDTQYF; CDR3nt: TGCAGCGTTGAACAGGGTAGCACAGATACGCAGTATTTT
d_gene: TRBD1; v_gene: TRBV29-1; abundance: -; j_gene: TRBJ2-1; CDR3aa: CSVVDRANEQFF; CDR3nt: TGCAGCGTTGTTGACAGGGCGAATGAGCAGTTCTTC
d_gene: -; v_gene: TRBV28; abundance: -; j_gene: TRBJ1-4; CDR3aa: CASSLKYGREKLFF; CDR3nt: TGTGCCAGCAGTTTAAAGTACGGTCGCGAAAAACTGTTTTTT
d_gene: -; v_gene: TRBV12-3/TRBV12-4; abundance: -; j_gene: TRBJ2-2; CDR3aa: CASRSQGNTGELFF; CDR3nt: TGTGCCAGCAGGTCTCAGGGGAACACCGGGGAGCTGTTTTTT
d_gene: TRBD2; v_gene: TRBV29-1; abundance: -; j_gene: TRBJ2-1; CDR3aa: CSVGPGGYNEQFF; CDR3nt: TGCAGCGTTGGCCCGGGGGGCTACAATGAGCAGTTCTTC
d_gene: TRBD2; v_gene: TRBV20-1; abundance: -; j_gene: TRBJ2-7; CDR3aa: CSASKRGGPYEQYF; CDR3nt: TGCAGTGCTAGTAAGCGGGGGGGCCCCTACGAGCAGTACTTC
d_gene: TRBD2; v_gene: TRBV2; abundance: few; j_gene: TRBJ2-3; CDR3aa: CASTRGLAGAGADTQYF; CDR3nt: TGTGCCAGCACCAGGGGACTAGCGGGGGCAGGGGCAGATACGCAGTATTTT
d_gene: -; v_gene: TRBV2; abundance: few; j_gene: TRBJ2-1; CDR3aa: CASPGGSTSSYNEQFF; CDR3nt: TGTGCCAGCCCTGGGGGGTCCACTAGCTCCTACAATGAGCAGTTCTTC
d_gene: -; v_gene: TRBV6-2/TRBV6-3; abundance: few; j_gene: TRBJ2-1; CDR3aa: CASSFTRNEQFF; CDR3nt: TGTGCCAGCAGTTTCACACGGAATGAGCAGTTCTTC
d_gene: TRBD2; v_gene: TRBV24-1; abundance: few; j_gene: TRBJ2-1; CDR3aa: CATRPSGRAYNEQFF; CDR3nt: TGTGCCACCAGACCAAGCGGGAGGGCCTACAATGAGCAGTTCTTC
d_gene: -; v_gene: TRBV19; abundance: -; j_gene: TRBJ2-2; CDR3aa: CASSVGTPPGELFF; CDR3nt: TGTGCCAGTAGTGTTGGGACACCCCCCGGGGAGCTGTTTTTT
d_gene: -; v_gene: TRBV18; abundance: -; j_gene: TRBJ2-1; CDR3aa: CASSQGWAGRNEQFF; CDR3nt: TGTGCCAGCTCACAAGGGTGGGCAGGCAGGAATGAGCAGTTCTTC
d_gene: -; v_gene: TRBV11-2; abundance: -; j_gene: TRBJ1-2; CDR3aa: CASSSLRGSNYGYTF; CDR3nt: TGTGCCAGCAGCTCACTCCGGGGCTCTAACTATGGCTACACCTTC
d_gene: -; v_gene: TRBV7-3; abundance: -; j_gene: TRBJ2-2; CDR3aa: CASSLNRHGELFF; CDR3nt: TGTGCCAGCAGCTTAAATCGACACGGGGAGCTGTTTTTT